This TCR beta chain was sequenced during a study of human T cells and chemical hapten exposure. As for time point: patch test 3, about 24 weeks after DPC sensitization. Treatment meaning: therapeutic diphenylcyclopropenone sensitization with weekly scalp DPC. Total RNA was extracted from unfractionated whole blood. TCRdb called the RACE reads again in MiXCR, with one record for every CDR3 protein. The data contain 38,000 or so distinct CDR3 sequences, more than 8% of them singletons. This clonotype was seen at least ten times. Trimming removed 2 bases from V and 3 bases from J, with 11 bases in between. Germline assignment: CDR1 WNHNN and CDR2 SYGVQD (reference sequence). This CDR3 contains 14 residues.

Sequenced material: whole blood, taken in connection with sensitization to the hapten diphenylcyclopropenone (DPC). The gene calls are TRBV10-1 and TRBJ2-7; no clear D gene. The clonotype was recovered from a man aged 50 to 60 with alopecia areata. Some clones in this sample may be carry-over from other donors' samples. The CDR3 nucleotides are TGCGCCAGCAGTGAGAATCCAGGAAACTACGAGCAGTACTTC. Residues: CASSENPGNYEQYF.